Below, 22 T cell receptor beta chains from the same sample are listed, as sequenced in a study of shared clonotypes between healthy human individuals (dated by TCRdb to about 2020). Libraries were made using the immunoSEQ multiplex PCR assay. Not all clones reach the TCRdb copy of this immuneACCESS table, which keeps in-frame sequences only. Checked studies attribute under half of the gap to unresolved V genes and leave the rest unexplained. The sample table records over 2,000,000 clones; about 93% of these occur just once. The leading ten clones occupy about 1.7% of the sample. CD8 naive samples consisted of CD45RO-negative cells that were positively selected for CCR7, yielding a CD45RA+CCR7+ population without TemRA cells. The material sequenced was naive CD8+ T cells from PBMCs. The cell subset or site label corresponds to: CD45RA+CCR7+. Source of these receptors: a man between 18 and 35 years old in good health. Some clones in this sample may be carry-over from other donors' samples.

CDR3 in amino acids: CASSWGGGNNEKLFF. CDR3 sequence (DNA): TGTGCCAGCAGCTGGGGGGGAGGGAATAATGAAAAACTGTTTTTT. The chain has TRBV11-2 and TRBJ1-4; TRBD1 might be the D (5 bases). Germline-derived CDR1 and CDR2 are SGHAT and FQNNGV. The V end lost 4 bases, the J end lost 4 bases, and 13 bases lay between the germline ends. The CDR3 has 15 amino acids.

The gene calls are TRBV27 and TRBJ2-7; the match to TRBD1 covers 7 bases. The CDR3 has 17 amino acids. Germline trimming cut 1 base from V and 3 bases from J; bases unmatched to any gene: 12. The germline V gene has CDR1 MNHEY and CDR2 SMNVEV (reference sequence). CDR3 nucleotides: TGTGCCAGCAGTTTATTGCGGTCGACAGGGATCAACTACGAGCAGTACTTC. It specifies CASSLLRSTGINYEQYF.

The rearrangement uses TRBV7-9 and TRBJ2-7; TRBD1 matches 8 bases. Per germline, CDR1 SEHNR and CDR2 FQNEAQ (reference sequence). CDR3 length equals 16 residues. Unmatched junction bases numbered 12, after V lost 1 base and J lost 7 bases. The DNA for the CDR3 is TGTGCCAGCAGCTTAGGTGGACAGGGCCCTCGACGAGAGCAGTACTTC. Translated, it gives CASSLGGQGPRREQYF.

The rearrangement uses TRBV7-9 and TRBJ2-7; TRBD1 matches 8 bases. The germline V gene has CDR1 SEHNR and CDR2 FQNEAQ (reference sequence). This CDR3 is built from 16 residues. Germline trimming cut 1 base from V and 3 bases from J; bases unmatched to any gene: 8. CDR3 amino acids: CASSLEFSDRDYEQYF. The CDR3 nucleotides are TGTGCCAGCAGCTTAGAGTTTTCGGACAGGGACTACGAGCAGTACTTC.

The chain links TRBV25-1 to TRBJ1-1; D is unclear. With 6 bases removed from V and 2 bases from J, the gap between germline ends came to 13 bases. The CDR3 covers 14 residues. The germline CDR1 and CDR2 sequences are MGHDK and SYGVNS. This chain's CDR3 is CASSPLGTNTEAFF. The CDR3 DNA reads as TGTGCCAGCAGCCCCCTTGGCACCAACACTGAAGCTTTCTTT.

The chain joins TRBV30 to TRBJ2-1; D could derive from TRBD1 or TRBD2 (6 bases each). Trimming stripped 0 bases from V and 0 bases from J, with 9 bases between. Germline assignment: CDR1 GTSNPN and CDR2 SVGIG (reference sequence). The CDR3 is 15 residues long. The CDR3 loop reads CAWSVGGGSYNEQFF. In DNA form, the CDR3 reads TGTGCCTGGAGTGTAGGAGGGGGCTCCTACAATGAGCAGTTCTTC. Together with reference TRBV30 and TRBJ2-1, the CDR3 gives the full variable domain: SQTIHQWPATLVQPVGSPLSLECTVEGTSNPNLYWYRQAAGRGLQLLFYSVGIGQISSEVPQNLSASRPQDRQFILSSKKLLLSDSGFYLCAWSVGGGSYNEQFFGPGTRLTVL.

The rearrangement uses TRBV4-1 and TRBJ2-7; the match to TRBD2 covers 11 bases. V lost 3 bases to trimming and J lost 2 bases; unmatched junction nucleotides: 9. The CDR3 runs to 17 residues. Germline values: CDR1 MGHRA, CDR2 YSYEKL. The CDR3 loop reads CASSHPLAGVSAYEQYF. The CDR3, as DNA: TGCGCCAGCAGCCATCCACTAGCGGGAGTCTCGGCCTACGAGCAGTACTTC.

V usage is TRBV9 and J usage is TRBJ2-7; perhaps TRBD2 as D (6 bases). Germline V gene sequence: CDR1 SGDLS, CDR2 YYNGEE. V dropped 4 bases and J dropped 5 bases, with 13 bases sitting between them. The CDR3 sequence is 13 residues long. The CDR3 spells CASSPGTANEQYF. The CDR3 nucleotides read TGTGCCAGCAGCCCCGGGACTGCAAACGAGCAGTACTTC.

The chain has TRBV30 and TRBJ2-3, with D possibly matching TRBD1 (6 bases). This CDR3 region has 16 residues. Looked up from germline, CDR1 is GTSNPN and CDR2 is SVGIG (reference sequence). Trimming stripped 0 bases from V and 5 bases from J, with 18 bases between. CDR3 sequence (DNA): TGTGCCTGGAGTGTACTCGTGGTGGGGGCCGAAGATACGCAGTATTTT. Translated: CAWSVLVVGAEDTQYF.

This clone was picked up one time. One junction end does not reproduce the germline sequence, and a read error may be involved. The J gene is TRBJ2-7, the V gene TRBV2; TRBD2 matches at 9 bases. CDR3 length: 15 amino acids. The germline V gene has CDR1 SNHLY and CDR2 FYNNEI. The CDR3 nucleotides are TGTGCCATCAGTGCGGCTAGCGGGATGTCCTACGAGCAGTACTTC. Translation gives CAISAASGMSYEQYF. The full variable domain, rest sourced from reference TRBV2 and TRBJ2-7, is EPEVTQTPSHQVTQMGQEVILRCVPISNHLYFYWYRQILGQKVEFLVSFYNNEISEKSEIFDDQFSVERPDGSNFTLKIRSTKLEDSAMYFCAISAASGMSYEQYFGPGTRLTVT.

CDR3 DNA: TGTGCCAGCAGCCGCCCCACTACATATGAAGCTTTCTTT. Its translation: CASSRPTTYEAFF. This chain connects TRBV11-2 to TRBJ1-1; D gene ambiguous. Trimming shortened V by 5 bases and J by 7 bases, and 14 bases separated the two germline ends. Germline CDR1 reads SGHAT; CDR2 reads FQNNGV. The CDR3 has 13 residues.

This clone was recorded once. V and J are TRBV5-1 and TRBJ2-7; TRBD2 agrees at 13 bases. V lost 4 bases and J lost 1; bases outside the gene matches: 11. The CDR3 runs 18 residues. The germline V gene has CDR1 SGHRS and CDR2 YFSETQ. CDR3 amino acids: CASSVLGRTSGSSYEQYF. CDR3 DNA sequence: TGCGCCAGCAGCGTGCTGGGCCGGACTAGCGGGAGTTCCTACGAGCAGTACTTC.

The chain combines TRBV18 with TRBJ2-3; the match to TRBD2 covers 9 bases. The CDR3 consists of 17 residues. The ends lost 3 bases at V and 0 bases at J; junction bases unmatched: 7. CDR1 KGHSH and CDR2 LQKENI come from the germline V gene. CDR3 sequence reads: CASSPGTSLKSTDTQYF. The DNA for the CDR3 is TGTGCCAGCTCACCCGGGACTAGCCTCAAAAGCACAGATACGCAGTATTTT. Looking up the rest from reference TRBV18 and TRBJ2-3 gives the full variable domain: NAGVMQNPRHLVRRRGQEARLRCSPMKGHSHVYWYRQLPEEGLKFMVYLQKENIIDESGMPKERFSAEFPKEGPSILRIQQVVRGDSAAYFCASSPGTSLKSTDTQYFGPGTRLTVL.

The chain recombines TRBV6-1 with TRBJ1-2, with 10 bases identical to TRBD1. CDR3 length equals 20 residues. Germline trimming cut 4 bases from V and 3 bases from J; bases unmatched to any gene: 20. Germline CDR1 reads MNHNS; CDR2 reads SASEGT. The CDR3 sequence: CASSADKHRDRGRGDYGYTF. The DNA of the CDR3 is TGTGCCAGCAGTGCGGATAAGCACCGGGACAGGGGACGCGGGGACTATGGCTACACCTTC.

Details on this clone: One junction end does not reproduce the germline sequence, and a read error may be involved. The chain has TRBV7-9 and TRBJ2-6, with 8 bases matching TRBD1. In germline, CDR1 is SEHNR, CDR2 FQNEAQ (reference sequence). The CDR3 extends over 19 amino acids. The CDR3 DNA reads TGTGCCAGCAGGTTAGGACCGGGACAGGCTATGTCCGGGGCCAACGTCCTGACTTTC. Its protein is CASRLGPGQAMSGANVLTF.

The rearrangement joins TRBV10-3 to TRBJ1-2; D gene unclear. Trimming pared 8 bases from V and 5 bases from J, leaving 24 bases between. The CDR3 spans 16 residues. The germline V gene has CDR1 ENHRY and CDR2 SYGVKD. The CDR3 sequence is CAIYEEGPQNTYGYTF. As DNA, the CDR3 is TGTGCCATCTACGAGGAAGGCCCCCAGAACACATATGGCTACACCTTC.

About this clone itself: Other DNA sequences of this sample code for an identical CDR3. V gene TRBV27 combines with J gene TRBJ2-1; perhaps TRBD2 as D (5 bases). This CDR3 comprises 12 residues. Trimming removed 8 bases at V and 5 bases at J, with 10 bases between. The germline V gene has CDR1 MNHEY and CDR2 SMNVEV (reference sequence). CDR3 in amino acids: CASRLAHNEQFF. The CDR3 DNA reads as TGTGCCAGCCGGCTAGCACACAATGAGCAGTTCTTC.

The V call is TRBV4-2, the J call TRBJ2-2, with TRBD1 as a possible D gene (5 bases). The CDR3 consists of 20 residues. The germline gives CDR1 LGHNA, CDR2 YNFKEQ. V was cut by 3 bases and J by 0 bases, with 23 bases left in between. CDR3 coding DNA: TGTGCCAGCAGCCAGTACTTGGGGCCGGGTTTGACTTCGAACACCGGGGAGCTGTTTTTT. Translating it yields CASSQYLGPGLTSNTGELFF.

The chain recombines TRBV19 with TRBJ2-1, with unresolved D. V lost 0 bases, J lost 10 bases, and 10 bases lay in between. CDR1 and CDR2 (germline): LNHDA, SQIVND (reference sequence). This CDR3 comprises 13 residues. The CDR3 protein is CASSIDHGGEQFF. The DNA of the CDR3 is TGTGCCAGTAGTATAGATCACGGCGGCGAGCAGTTCTTC.

This sequence joins TRBV7-8 and TRBJ1-1; no definite D call. The CDR3 sequence is 13 residues long. The V gene lost 2 bases and the J gene lost 5 bases, with 9 bases spanning the gap. CDR1 SGHVS and CDR2 FQNEAQ come from the germline V gene. This chain's CDR3 is CASSLWGSTEAFF. CDR3 DNA: TGTGCCAGCAGCTTATGGGGAAGTACTGAAGCTTTCTTT.

V gene TRBV9 combines with J gene TRBJ2-3; a weak D match, TRBD2 (6 bases). The length of the CDR3 is 17 residues. V dropped 0 bases and J dropped 3 bases, with 17 bases sitting between them. Germline V gene lookup returns CDR1 SGDLS and CDR2 YYNGEE. The CDR3 sequence is CASSVERATVGTDTQYF. DNA for the CDR3: TGTGCCAGCAGCGTAGAGCGGGCGACCGTGGGTACAGATACGCAGTATTTT.

DNA for the CDR3: TGTGCCAGCAGCTTATCAGGCCGGGGAAACACCATATATTTT. Encoded protein: CASSLSGRGNTIYF. The rearrangement uses TRBV7-9 and TRBJ1-3; D uncertain. The CDR3 consists of 14 residues. V dropped 2 bases and J dropped 4 bases, with 9 bases sitting between them. CDR1 and CDR2 from the germline V gene are SEHNR and FQNEAQ (reference sequence). The variable domain in full, completed from reference TRBV7-9 and TRBJ1-3, reads DTGVSQNPRHKITKRGQNVTFRCDPISEHNRLYWYRQTLGQGPEFLTYFQNEAQLEKSRLLSDRFSAERPKGSFSTLEIQRTEQGDSAMYLCASSLSGRGNTIYFGEGSWLTVV.